Below are 10 T cell receptor beta chains sequenced from a single sample in a study of T cells after yellow fever vaccination. TCRdb re-called the 5' RACE reads through MiXCR, storing one row per CDR3 protein. The sample lists about 320,000 distinct CDR3 sequences; around 4.5% were seen once. This sample comprised PBMCs, obtained 15 days after the yellow fever booster vaccination. All receptors come from a man younger than 35 who received the YFV17D yellow fever vaccine.

This clonotype was seen at least ten times. The chain couples TRBV27 to TRBJ2-7, with D possibly being TRBD1 (6 bases). V lost 6 bases, J lost 5 bases, and 14 bases lay in between. CDR1 and CDR2 (germline): MNHEY, SMNVEV (reference sequence). This CDR3 has 13 amino acids. This CDR3 is CASRGAANHEQYF. The DNA for the CDR3 is TGTGCCAGCAGGGGGGCAGCCAACCACGAGCAGTACTTC.

The J gene is TRBJ1-1, the V gene TRBV12-3 or TRBV12-4; D gene unclear. This CDR3 has 12 amino acids. The germline V and J ends were trimmed by 7 bases and 1 base, with 7 bases remaining between them. DNA of the CDR3: TGTGCCAGCAAGTACCAGAACACTGAAGCTTTCTTT. It codes for CASKYQNTEAFF.

This clonotype was observed many times. The V gene is TRBV6-5, the J gene TRBJ1-2; D unresolved. V lost 0 bases and J 2 bases, leaving 7 bases between the germline ends. The CDR3 totals 14 residues. Germline CDR1 MNHEY, CDR2 SVGAGI. CDR3 loop: CASSYSSGNYGYTF. CDR3 nucleotides: TGTGCCAGCAGTTACTCTTCGGGCAACTATGGCTACACCTTC.

This clonotype has ten or more counts. The V call is TRBV4-3, the J call TRBJ2-3, with 13 bases aligning to TRBD2. The J segment lost 2 bases and the V segment lost 0 bases, leaving 2 bases of the junction unmatched. CDR1 is LGHNA and CDR2 is YSLEER in the germline V gene. The CDR3 is made up of 17 amino acids. This CDR3 reads CASSQETSGGFTDTQYF. CDR3 in DNA: TGCGCCAGCAGCCAAGAGACTAGCGGGGGGTTCACAGATACGCAGTATTTT.

This clonotype was counted many times. The chain links TRBV6-5 to TRBJ2-2; D gene uncertain. The germline V gene encodes CDR1 MNHEY and CDR2 SVGAGI. The CDR3 spans 14 residues. Trimming removed 7 bases from V and 0 bases from J, with 9 bases in between. CDR3 sequence reads: CASKGGTNTGELFF. In nucleotides, the CDR3 is TGTGCCAGCAAGGGTGGGACGAACACCGGGGAGCTGTTTTTT.

This clonotype has ten or more counts. J is TRBJ1-1 and V is TRBV5-5; no definite D call. This CDR3 contains 15 residues. The germline V gene has CDR1 SGHKS and CDR2 YYEKEE (reference sequence). V gave up 2 bases and J gave up 0 bases, with 11 bases separating them. The CDR3 here is CASSFSPAMNTEAFF. The CDR3 DNA reads as TGTGCCAGCAGCTTTTCTCCAGCCATGAACACTGAAGCTTTCTTT.

Many counts were recorded for this clonotype. The chain couples TRBV7-3 to TRBJ1-1, with D perhaps TRBD1 (6 bases). The CDR3 has 14 residues. V lost 2 bases to trimming and J lost 6 bases, with 13 bases between them. Germline V gives CDR1 SGHTA, CDR2 FQGTGA. The CDR3 loop reads CASSLLGAGSEAFF. The CDR3 nucleotides read TGTGCCAGCAGCTTATTGGGGGCTGGGTCTGAAGCTTTCTTT.

This clonotype was seen more than once but under ten times. The chain employs TRBV10-3 and TRBJ2-6; no clear D gene. V was clipped by 0 bases and J by 4 bases, with 10 bases between them. Germline CDR1 ENHRY, CDR2 SYGVKD. This CDR3 region has 16 residues. The CDR3, as DNA: TGTGCCATCAGTGAGTCGGGTTTACGAGGGGCCAACGTCCTGACTTTC. It specifies CAISESGLRGANVLTF.

At least ten counts were recorded for this clonotype. This sequence joins TRBV7-9 and TRBJ1-3; D is possibly TRBD1 (5 bases). V lost 1 base and J lost 0, with 7 bases in between. The germline gives CDR1 SEHNR, CDR2 FQNEAQ (reference sequence). The CDR3 totals 15 residues. In DNA form, the CDR3 reads TGTGCCAGCAGCTTAGATGGGGGCTCTGGAAACACCATATATTTT. Translating gives CASSLDGGSGNTIYF.

The rearrangement uses TRBV5-1 and TRBJ1-2, with TRBD1 as a possible D gene (5 bases). V lost 4 bases to trimming and J lost 3 bases, with 19 bases between them. The CDR3 consists of 16 residues. Germline V lookup: CDR1 SGHRS, CDR2 YFSETQ. CDR3 loop: CASSPRLGPRDYGYTF. The CDR3 DNA is TGCGCCAGCAGCCCCCGTCTGGGGCCCCGGGACTATGGCTACACCTTC. Variable domain in full (rest from reference TRBV5-1 and TRBJ1-2): KAGVTQTPRYLIKTRGQQVTLSCSPISGHRSVSWYQQTPGQGLQFLFEYFSETQRNKGNFPGRFSGRQFSNSRSEMNVSTLELGDSALYLCASSPRLGPRDYGYTFGSGTRLTVV.